This TCR beta chain was recovered during a study of post-analysis software for immune sequencing data. Study background: Included among the disease courses, which were recorded for the cohort, were relapsing-remitting, secondary progressive and progressive-relapsing multiple sclerosis. General study points: When compared against controls, multiple sclerosis patients showed significantly lower normalized Chao1 diversity. Samples from a shared batch, those prepared together, strongly co-clustered by F measure. Compared with controls, patients had more of about 5 TRBV segments, including TRBV5-6, TRBV5-1 and TRBV20-1.

In the case of this clonotype: Its antigen is undetermined.

V was pared by 0 bases and J by 4 bases, with 7 bases of the junction left unmatched. The CDR3 totals 17 residues. Per the germline V gene, CDR1 is SGDLS and CDR2 is YYNGEE. Unique-molecular-identifier-tagged TCR beta cDNA libraries were used. TCRdb re-analysed the PCR reads in MiXCR, keeping a single row per CDR3 protein. Counted here are 600,000 to 750,000 distinct CDR3 sequences, 55% to 60% occurring once; the ten biggest clones make up about 11%. The V call is TRBV9, the J call TRBJ2-3, with 11 positions matching TRBD2. Sequencing was performed on blood. The TCR comes from a girl under 10 years old with multiple sclerosis. DNA for the CDR3: TGTGCCAGCAGCGTAGCCACCGGGACTAGCGGTCCAGATACGCAGTATTTT. Amino acid sequence: CASSVATGTSGPDTQYF.